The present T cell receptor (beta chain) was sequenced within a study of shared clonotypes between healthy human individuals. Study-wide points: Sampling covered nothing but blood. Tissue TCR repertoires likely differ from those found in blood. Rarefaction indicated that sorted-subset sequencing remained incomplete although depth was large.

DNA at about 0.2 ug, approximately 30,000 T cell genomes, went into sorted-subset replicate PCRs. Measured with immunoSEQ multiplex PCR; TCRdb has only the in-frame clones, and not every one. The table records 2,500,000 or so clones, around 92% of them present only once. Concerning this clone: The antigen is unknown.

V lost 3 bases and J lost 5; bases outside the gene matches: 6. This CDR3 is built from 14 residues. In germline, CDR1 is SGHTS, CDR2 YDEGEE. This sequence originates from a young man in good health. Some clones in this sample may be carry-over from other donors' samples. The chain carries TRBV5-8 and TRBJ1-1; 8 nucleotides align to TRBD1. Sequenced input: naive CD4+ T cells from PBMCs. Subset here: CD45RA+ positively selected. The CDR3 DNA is TGTGCCAGCAGCTCGACAGGGGTAATGACTGAAGCTTTCTTT. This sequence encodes CASSSTGVMTEAFF.